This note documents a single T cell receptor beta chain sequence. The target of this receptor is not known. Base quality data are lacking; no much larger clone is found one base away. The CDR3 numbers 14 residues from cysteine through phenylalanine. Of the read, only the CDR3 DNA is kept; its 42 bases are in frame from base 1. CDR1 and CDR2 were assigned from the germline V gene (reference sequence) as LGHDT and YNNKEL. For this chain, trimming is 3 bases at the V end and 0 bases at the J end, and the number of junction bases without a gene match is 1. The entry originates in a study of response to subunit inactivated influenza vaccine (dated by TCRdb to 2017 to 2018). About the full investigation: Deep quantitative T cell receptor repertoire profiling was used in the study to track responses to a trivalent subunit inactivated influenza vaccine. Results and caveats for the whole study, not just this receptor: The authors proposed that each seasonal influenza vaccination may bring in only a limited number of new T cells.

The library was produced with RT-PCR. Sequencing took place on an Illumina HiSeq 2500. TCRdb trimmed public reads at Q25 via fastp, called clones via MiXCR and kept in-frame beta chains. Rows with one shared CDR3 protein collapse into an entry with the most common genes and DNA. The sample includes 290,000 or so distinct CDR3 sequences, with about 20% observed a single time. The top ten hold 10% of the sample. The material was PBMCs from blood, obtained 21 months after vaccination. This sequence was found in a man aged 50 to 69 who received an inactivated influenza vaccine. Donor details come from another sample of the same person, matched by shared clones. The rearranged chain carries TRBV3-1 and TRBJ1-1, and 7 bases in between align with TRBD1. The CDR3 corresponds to CASSQTGLNTEAFF. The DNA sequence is TGTGCCAGCAGCCAGACAGGGTTGAACACTGAAGCTTTCTTT. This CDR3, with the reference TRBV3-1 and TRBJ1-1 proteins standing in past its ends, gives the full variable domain DTAVSQTPKYLVTQMGNDKSIKCEQNLGHDTMYWYKQDSKKFLKIMFSYNNKELIINETVPNRFSPKSPDKAHLNLHINSLELGDSAVYFCASSQTGLNTEAFFGQGTRLTVV.